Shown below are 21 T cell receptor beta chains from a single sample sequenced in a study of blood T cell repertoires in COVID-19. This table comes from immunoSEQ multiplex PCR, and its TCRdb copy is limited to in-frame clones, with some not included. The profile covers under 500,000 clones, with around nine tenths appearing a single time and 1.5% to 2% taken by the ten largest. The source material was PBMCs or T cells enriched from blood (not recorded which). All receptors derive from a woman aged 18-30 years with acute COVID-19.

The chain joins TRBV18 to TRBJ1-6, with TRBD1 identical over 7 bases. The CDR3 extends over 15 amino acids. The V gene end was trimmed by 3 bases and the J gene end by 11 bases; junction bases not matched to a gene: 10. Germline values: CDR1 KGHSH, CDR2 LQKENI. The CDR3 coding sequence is TGTGCCAGCTCACCGAAGACAGGGATATCGACACCCCTCCACTTT. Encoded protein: CASSPKTGISTPLHF.

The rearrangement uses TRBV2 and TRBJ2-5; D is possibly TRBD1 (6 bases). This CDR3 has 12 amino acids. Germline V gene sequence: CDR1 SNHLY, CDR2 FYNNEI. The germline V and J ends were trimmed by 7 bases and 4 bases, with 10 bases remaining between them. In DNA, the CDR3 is TGTGCCAGCACCTTGGACAGAGAGACCCAGTACTTC. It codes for CASTLDRETQYF.

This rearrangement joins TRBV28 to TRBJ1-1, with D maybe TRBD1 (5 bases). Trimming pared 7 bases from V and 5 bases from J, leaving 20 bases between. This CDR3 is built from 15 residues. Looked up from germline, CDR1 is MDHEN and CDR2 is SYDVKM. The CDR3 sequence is CASTLWEGVSTEAFF. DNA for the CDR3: TGTGCCAGCACACTTTGGGAAGGGGTCAGTACTGAAGCTTTCTTT.

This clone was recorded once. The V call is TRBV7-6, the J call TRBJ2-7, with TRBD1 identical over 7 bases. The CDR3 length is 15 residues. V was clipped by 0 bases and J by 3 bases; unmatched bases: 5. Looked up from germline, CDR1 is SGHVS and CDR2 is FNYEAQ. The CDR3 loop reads CASSLAGTVYYEQYF. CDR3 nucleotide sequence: TGTGCCAGCAGCTTAGCGGGGACAGTTTACTACGAGCAGTACTTC. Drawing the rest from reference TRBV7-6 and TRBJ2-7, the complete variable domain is GAGVSQSPRYKVTKRGQDVALRCDPISGHVSLYWYRQALGQGPEFLTYFNYEAQQDKSGLPNDRFSAERPEGSISTLTIQRTEQRDSAMYRCASSLAGTVYYEQYFGPGTRLTVT.

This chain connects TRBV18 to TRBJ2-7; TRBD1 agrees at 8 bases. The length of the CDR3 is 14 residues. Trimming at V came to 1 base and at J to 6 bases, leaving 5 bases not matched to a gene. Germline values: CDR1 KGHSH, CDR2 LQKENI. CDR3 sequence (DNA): TGTGCCAGCTCACCACAGGACAGGGTTCCCGAGCAGTACTTC. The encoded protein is CASSPQDRVPEQYF.

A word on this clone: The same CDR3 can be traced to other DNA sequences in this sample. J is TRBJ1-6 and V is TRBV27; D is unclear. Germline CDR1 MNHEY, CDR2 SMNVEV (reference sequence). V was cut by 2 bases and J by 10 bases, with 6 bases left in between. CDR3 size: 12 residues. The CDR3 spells CASSLGGSPLHF. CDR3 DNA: TGTGCCAGCAGTTTAGGCGGCTCACCCCTCCACTTT.

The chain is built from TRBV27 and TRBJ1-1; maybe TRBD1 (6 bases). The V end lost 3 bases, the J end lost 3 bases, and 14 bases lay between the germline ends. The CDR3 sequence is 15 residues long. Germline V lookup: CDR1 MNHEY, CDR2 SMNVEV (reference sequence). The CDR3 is CASSFRGGSYTEAFF. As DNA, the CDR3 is TGTGCCAGCAGTTTTAGGGGGGGCTCGTACACTGAAGCTTTCTTT.

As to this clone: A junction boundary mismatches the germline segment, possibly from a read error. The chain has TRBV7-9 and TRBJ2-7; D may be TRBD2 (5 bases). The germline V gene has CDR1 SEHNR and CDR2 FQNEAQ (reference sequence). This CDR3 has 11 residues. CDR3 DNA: TGTGCCAGCGGGAGTCTCCGCGAAGTCCTATTC. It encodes CASGSLREVLF.

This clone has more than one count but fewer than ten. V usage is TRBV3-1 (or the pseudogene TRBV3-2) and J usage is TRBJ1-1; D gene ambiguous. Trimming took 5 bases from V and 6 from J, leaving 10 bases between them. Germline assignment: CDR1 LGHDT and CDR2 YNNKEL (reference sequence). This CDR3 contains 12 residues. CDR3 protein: CASSSGRAEAFF. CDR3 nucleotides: TGTGCCAGCAGCTCTGGCCGGGCTGAAGCTTTCTTT.

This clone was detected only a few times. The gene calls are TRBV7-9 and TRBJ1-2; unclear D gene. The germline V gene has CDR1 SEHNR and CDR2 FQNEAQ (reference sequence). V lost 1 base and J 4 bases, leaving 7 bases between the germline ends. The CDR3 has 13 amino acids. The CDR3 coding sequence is TGTGCCAGCAGCTTAGTGGAGGGCTATGGCTACACCTTC. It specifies CASSLVEGYGYTF.

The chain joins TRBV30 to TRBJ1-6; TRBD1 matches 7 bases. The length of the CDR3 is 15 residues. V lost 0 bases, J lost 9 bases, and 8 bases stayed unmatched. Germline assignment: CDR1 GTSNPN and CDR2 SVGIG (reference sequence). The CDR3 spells CAWSVGGFLGSPLHF. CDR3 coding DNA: TGTGCCTGGAGTGTAGGGGGCTTCCTGGGTTCACCCCTCCACTTT.

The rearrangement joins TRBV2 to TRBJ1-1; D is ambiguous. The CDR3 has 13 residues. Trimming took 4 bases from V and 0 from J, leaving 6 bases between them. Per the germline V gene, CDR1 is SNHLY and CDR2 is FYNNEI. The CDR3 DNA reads TGTGCCAGCAGTGTGCAGGTGAACACTGAAGCTTTCTTT. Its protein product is CASSVQVNTEAFF.

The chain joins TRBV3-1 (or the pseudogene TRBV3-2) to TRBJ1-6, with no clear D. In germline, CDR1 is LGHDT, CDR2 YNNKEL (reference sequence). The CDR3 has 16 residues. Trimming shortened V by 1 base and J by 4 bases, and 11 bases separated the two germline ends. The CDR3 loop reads CASSQVGVAYNSPLHF. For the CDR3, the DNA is TGTGCCAGCAGCCAAGTCGGGGTAGCTTATAATTCACCCCTCCACTTT.

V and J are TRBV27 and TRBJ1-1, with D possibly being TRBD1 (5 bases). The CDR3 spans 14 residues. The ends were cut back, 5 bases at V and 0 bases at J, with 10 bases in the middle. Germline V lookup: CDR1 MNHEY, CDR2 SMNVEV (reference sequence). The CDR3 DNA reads TGTGCCAGCAGTCTAACAGGCATGAACACTGAAGCTTTCTTT. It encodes CASSLTGMNTEAFF.

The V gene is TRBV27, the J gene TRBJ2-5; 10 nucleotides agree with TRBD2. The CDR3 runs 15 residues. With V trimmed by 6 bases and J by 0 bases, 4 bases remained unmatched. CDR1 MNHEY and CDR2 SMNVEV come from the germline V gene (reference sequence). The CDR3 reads CASRVAGGYQETQYF. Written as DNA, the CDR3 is TGTGCCAGCAGAGTAGCGGGAGGTTACCAAGAGACCCAGTACTTC.

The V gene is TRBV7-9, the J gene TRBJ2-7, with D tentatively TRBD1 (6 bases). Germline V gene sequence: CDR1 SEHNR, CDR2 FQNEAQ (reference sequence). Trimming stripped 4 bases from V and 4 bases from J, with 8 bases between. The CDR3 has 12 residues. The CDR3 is CASSSGQYEQYF. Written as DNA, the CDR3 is TGTGCCAGCAGCTCAGGACAGTACGAGCAGTACTTC.

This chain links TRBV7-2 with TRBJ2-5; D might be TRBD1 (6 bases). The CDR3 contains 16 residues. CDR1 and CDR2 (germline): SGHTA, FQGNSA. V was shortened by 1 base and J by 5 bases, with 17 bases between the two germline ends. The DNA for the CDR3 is TGTGCCAGCAGCTTAGGTGCCGGGACATTTAGGGAGACCCAGTACTTC. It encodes CASSLGAGTFRETQYF.

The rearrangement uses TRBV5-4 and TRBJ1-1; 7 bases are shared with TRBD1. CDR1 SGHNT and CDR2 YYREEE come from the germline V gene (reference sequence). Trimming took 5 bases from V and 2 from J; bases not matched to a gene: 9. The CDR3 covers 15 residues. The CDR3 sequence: CASRGGTGVNTEAFF. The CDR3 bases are TGTGCCAGCAGGGGTGGTACAGGGGTCAACACTGAAGCTTTCTTT.

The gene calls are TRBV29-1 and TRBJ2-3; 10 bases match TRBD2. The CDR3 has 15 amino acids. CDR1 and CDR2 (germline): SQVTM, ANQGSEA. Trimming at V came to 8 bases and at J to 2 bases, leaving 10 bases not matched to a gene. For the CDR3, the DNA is TGCAGCATAAAGGGACTAGCGTACCTCACAGATACGCAGTATTTT. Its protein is CSIKGLAYLTDTQYF.

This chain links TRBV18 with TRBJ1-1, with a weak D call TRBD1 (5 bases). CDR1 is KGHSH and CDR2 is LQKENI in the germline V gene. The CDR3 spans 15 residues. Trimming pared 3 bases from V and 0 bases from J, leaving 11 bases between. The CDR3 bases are TGTGCCAGCTCACCTCGCGAACAGGTGAACACTGAAGCTTTCTTT. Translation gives CASSPREQVNTEAFF.

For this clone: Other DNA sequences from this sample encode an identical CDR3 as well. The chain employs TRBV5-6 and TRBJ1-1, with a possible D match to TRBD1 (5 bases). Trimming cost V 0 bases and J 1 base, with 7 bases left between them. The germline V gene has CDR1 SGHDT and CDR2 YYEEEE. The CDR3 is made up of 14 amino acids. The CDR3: CASSLGGRNTEAFF. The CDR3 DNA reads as TGTGCCAGCAGCTTGGGGGGCAGGAACACTGAAGCTTTCTTT.